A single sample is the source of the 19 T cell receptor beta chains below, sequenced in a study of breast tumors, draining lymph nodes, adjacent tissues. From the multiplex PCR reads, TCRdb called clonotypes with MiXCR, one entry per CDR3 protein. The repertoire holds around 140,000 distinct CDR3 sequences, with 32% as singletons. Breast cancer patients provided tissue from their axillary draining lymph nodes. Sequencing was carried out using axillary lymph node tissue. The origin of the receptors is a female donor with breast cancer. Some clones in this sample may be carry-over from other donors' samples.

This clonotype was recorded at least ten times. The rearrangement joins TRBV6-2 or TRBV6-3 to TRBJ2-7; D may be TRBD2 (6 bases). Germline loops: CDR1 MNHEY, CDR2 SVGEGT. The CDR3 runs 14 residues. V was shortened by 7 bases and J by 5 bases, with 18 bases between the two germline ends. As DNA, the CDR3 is TGTGCCAGCACCCCCCGAGGGGAGGTCCACGAGCAGTACGTC. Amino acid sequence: CASTPRGEVHEQYV.

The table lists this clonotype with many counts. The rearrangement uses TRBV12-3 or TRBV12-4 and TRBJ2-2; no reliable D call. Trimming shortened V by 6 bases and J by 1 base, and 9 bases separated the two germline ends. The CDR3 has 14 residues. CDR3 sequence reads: CASSPRQNTGELFF. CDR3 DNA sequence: TGTGCCAGCAGCCCCCGACAGAACACCGGGGAGCTGTTTTTT.

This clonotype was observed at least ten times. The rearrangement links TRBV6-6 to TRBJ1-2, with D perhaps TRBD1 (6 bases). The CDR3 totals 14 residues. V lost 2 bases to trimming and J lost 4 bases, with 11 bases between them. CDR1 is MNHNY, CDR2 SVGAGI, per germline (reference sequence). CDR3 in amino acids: CASSYRDTSYGYTF. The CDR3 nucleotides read TGTGCCAGCAGTTACCGGGACACCAGCTATGGCTACACCTTC.

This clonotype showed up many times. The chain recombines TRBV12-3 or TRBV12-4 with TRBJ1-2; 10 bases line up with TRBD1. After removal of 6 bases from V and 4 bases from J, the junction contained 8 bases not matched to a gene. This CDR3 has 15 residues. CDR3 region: CASSRQGAGFYGYTF. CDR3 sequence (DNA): TGTGCCAGCAGCCGACAGGGGGCGGGCTTCTATGGCTACACCTTC.

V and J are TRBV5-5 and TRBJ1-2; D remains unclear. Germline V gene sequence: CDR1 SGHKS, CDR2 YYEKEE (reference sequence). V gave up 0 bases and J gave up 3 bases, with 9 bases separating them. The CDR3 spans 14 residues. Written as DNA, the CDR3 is TGTGCCAGCAGCTTGGCGCTCCTTCACTATGGCTACACCTTC. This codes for CASSLALLHYGYTF.

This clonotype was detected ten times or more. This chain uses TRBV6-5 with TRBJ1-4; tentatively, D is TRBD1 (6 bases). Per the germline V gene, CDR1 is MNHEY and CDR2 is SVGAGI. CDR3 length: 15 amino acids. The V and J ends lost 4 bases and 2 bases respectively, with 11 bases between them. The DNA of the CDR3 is TGTGCCAGCAGTTCCTTTGGGGGCACTAATGAAAAACTGTTTTTT. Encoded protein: CASSSFGGTNEKLFF.

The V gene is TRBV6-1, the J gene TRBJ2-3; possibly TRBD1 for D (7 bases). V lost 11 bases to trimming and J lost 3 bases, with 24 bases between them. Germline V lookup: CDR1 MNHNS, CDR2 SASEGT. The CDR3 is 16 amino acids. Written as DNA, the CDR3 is TGTGCCGGGGGGCGTCTGTACAGGGGAGTAACAGATACGCAGTATTTT. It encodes CAGGRLYRGVTDTQYF.

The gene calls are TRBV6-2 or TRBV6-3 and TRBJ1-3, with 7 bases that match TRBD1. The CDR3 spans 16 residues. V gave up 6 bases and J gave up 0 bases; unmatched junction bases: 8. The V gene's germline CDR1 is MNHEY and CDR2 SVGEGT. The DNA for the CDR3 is TGTGCCAGCAGCCCTGGGACAGCCACCTCTGGAAACACCATATATTTT. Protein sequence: CASSPGTATSGNTIYF.

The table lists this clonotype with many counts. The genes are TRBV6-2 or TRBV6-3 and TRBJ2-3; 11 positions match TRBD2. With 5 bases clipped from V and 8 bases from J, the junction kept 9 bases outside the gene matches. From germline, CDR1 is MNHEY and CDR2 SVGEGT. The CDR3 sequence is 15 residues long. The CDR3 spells CASSLIAGGLSTQYF. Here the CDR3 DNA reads TGTGCCAGCAGTCTTATAGCGGGGGGGCTTAGTACGCAGTATTTT.

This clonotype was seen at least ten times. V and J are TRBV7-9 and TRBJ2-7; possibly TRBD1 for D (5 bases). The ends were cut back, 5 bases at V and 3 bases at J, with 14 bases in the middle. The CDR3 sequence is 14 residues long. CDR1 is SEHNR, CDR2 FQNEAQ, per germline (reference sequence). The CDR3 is CASSPTGQGYEQYF. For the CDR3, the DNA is TGTGCCAGCAGCCCGACGGGCCAGGGCTACGAGCAGTACTTC.

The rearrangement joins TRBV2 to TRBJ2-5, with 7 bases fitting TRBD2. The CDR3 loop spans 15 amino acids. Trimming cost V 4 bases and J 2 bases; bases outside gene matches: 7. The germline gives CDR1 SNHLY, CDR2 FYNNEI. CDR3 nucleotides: TGTGCCAGCAGTGGCCCTGGCGGGGGACAAGAGACCCAGTACTTC. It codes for CASSGPGGGQETQYF. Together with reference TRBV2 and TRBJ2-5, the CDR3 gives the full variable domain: EPEVTQTPSHQVTQMGQEVILRCVPISNHLYFYWYRQILGQKVEFLVSFYNNEISEKSEIFDDQFSVERPDGSNFTLKIRSTKLEDSAMYFCASSGPGGGQETQYFGPGTRLLVL.

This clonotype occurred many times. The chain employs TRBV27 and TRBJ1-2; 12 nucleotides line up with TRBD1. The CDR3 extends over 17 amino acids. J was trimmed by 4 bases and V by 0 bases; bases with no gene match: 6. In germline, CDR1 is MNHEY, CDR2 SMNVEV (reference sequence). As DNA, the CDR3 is TGTGCCAGCAGTTTATCGGGACAGGGGGCGTTGGTCTATGGCTACACCTTC. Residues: CASSLSGQGALVYGYTF.

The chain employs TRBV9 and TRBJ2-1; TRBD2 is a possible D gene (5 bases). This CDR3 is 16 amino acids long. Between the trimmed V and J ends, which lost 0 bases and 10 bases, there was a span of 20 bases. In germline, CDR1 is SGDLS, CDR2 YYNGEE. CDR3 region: CASSVDPSPVGPEQFF. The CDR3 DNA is TGTGCCAGCAGCGTAGACCCTAGCCCCGTTGGTCCAGAGCAGTTCTTC.

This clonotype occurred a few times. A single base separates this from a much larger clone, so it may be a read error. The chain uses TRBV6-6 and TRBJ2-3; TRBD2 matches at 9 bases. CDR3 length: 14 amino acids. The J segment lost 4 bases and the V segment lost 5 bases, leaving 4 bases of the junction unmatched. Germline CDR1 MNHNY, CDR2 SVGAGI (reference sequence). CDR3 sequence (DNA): TGTGCCAGCAGTCTCCTAGCGGGGCCAGATACGCAGTATTTT. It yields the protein CASSLLAGPDTQYF.

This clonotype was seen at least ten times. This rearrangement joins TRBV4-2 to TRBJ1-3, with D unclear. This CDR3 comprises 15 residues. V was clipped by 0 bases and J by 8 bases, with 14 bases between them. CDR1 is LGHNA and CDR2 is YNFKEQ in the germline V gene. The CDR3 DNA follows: TGTGCCAGCAGCCAAGACGGAGATTATGGGGACACCATATATTTT. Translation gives CASSQDGDYGDTIYF.

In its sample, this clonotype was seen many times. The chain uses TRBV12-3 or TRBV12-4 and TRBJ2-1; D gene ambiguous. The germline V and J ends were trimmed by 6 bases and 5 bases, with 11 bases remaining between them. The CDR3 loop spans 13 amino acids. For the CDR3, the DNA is TGTGCCAGCAGCCCCAGCCGCGACAATGAGCAGTTCTTC. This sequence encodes CASSPSRDNEQFF.

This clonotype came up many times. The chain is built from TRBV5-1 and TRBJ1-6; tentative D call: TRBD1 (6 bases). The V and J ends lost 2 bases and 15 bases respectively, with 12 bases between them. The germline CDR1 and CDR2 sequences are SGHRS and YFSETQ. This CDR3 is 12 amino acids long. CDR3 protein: CASSFQGGLLHF. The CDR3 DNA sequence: TGCGCCAGCAGCTTCCAAGGGGGTCTCCTCCACTTT.

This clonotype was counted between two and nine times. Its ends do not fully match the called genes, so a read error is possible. The CDR3 loop reads CASSHSPRTDTQYF. The CDR3 DNA reads TGTGCCAGCAGTCACTCCCCGAGAACAGATACGCAGTATTTT. The gene calls are TRBV6-7 and TRBJ2-3; D gene ambiguous. TRBV6-7 is flagged as an ORF with uncertain function. This CDR3 contains 14 residues.

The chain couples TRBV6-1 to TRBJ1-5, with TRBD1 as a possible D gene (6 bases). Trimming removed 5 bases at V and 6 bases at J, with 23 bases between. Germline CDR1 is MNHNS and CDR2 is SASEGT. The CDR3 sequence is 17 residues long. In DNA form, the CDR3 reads TGTGCCAGCAGTCCTGCCCTGGGGGCAGGGGAAAGTCAGCCCCAGCATTTT. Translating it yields CASSPALGAGESQPQHF.